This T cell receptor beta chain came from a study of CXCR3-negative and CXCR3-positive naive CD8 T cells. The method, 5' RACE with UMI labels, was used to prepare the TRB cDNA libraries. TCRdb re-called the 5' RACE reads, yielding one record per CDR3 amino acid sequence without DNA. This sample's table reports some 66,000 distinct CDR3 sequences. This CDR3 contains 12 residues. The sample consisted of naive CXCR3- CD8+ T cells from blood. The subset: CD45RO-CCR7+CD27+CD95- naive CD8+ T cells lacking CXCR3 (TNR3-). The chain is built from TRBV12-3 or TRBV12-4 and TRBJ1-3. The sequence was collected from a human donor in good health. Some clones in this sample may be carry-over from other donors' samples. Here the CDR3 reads CASSVAGNTIYF.